This TCR beta chain comes out of a study of shared T cell receptors in the human thymus. V lost 2 bases and J lost 6; bases outside the gene matches: 14. The CDR3 sequence is 18 residues long. The germline gives CDR1 SGHTA, CDR2 FQGTGA. Only in-frame clones appear in the TCRdb table, and some are missing; sequencing was by immunoSEQ multiplex PCR. The sample includes roughly 68,000 clones, nearly 95% of them seen just once. Material for sequencing was thymocytes. The chain links TRBV7-3 to TRBJ2-1, with 9 bases identical to TRBD2. This TCR was recovered from a human donor. The CDR3 DNA follows: TGTGCCAGCAGCTTAGAACAGCGGGGGGACATGTCGGGCAATGAGCAGTTCTTC. This gives the protein CASSLEQRGDMSGNEQFF.